This TCR beta chain emerged from a study of blood T cell repertoires in COVID-19. CDR3 size: 14 residues. In germline, CDR1 is MDHEN, CDR2 SYDVKM. V lost 10 bases, J lost 6 bases, and 14 bases stayed unmatched. One Seattle source followed patients from active infection through their disease course. This clone was picked up one time. As originally analysed: Amplifying reference gene primers gave estimates of nucleated cell counts. Libraries were prepared by immunoSEQ multiplex PCR; TCRdb keeps only in-frame clonotypes and omits some of them. That table supplies the V and J calls and clone size; D and trimming were determined from the DNA. The sample holds almost 65,000 clones; about 90% are singletons and the top ten take 43%.

The TCR comes from a woman aged 55-70 years with COVID-19, enrolled during active disease. The sequencing sample was made of peripheral blood. This sequence joins TRBV28 and TRBJ2-7; 8 bases align to TRBD1. CDR3 loop: CATRPPTTGVEQYF. The CDR3 coding sequence is TGTGCCACCCGACCCCCCACGACAGGGGTCGAGCAGTACTTC. Looking up the rest from reference TRBV28 and TRBJ2-7 gives the full variable domain: DVKVTQSSRYLVKRTGEKVFLECVQDMDHENMFWYRQDPGLGLRLIYFSYDVKMKEKGDIPEGYSVSREKKERFSLILESASTNQTSMYLCATRPPTTGVEQYFGPGTRLTVT.